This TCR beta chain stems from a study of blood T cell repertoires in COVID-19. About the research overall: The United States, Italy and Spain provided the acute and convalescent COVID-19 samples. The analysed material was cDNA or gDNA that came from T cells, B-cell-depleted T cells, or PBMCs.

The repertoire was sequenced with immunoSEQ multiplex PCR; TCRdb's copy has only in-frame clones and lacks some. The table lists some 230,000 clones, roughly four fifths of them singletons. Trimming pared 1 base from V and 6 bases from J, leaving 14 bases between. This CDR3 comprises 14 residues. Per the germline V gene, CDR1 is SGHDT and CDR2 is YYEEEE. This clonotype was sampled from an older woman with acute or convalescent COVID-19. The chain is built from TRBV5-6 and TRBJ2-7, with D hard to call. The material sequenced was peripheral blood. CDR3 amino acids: CASSLSGTLSEQYF. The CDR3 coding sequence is TGTGCCAGCAGCTTGTCGGGTACCCTCTCCGAGCAGTACTTC.